The clone carrying this TCR beta chain was picked up one time. Clones were read by immunoSEQ multiplex PCR, and TCRdb kept only the in-frame ones, dropping some. The sample lists 40,000 to 45,000 clones; roughly 89% were seen once. The CDR3 loop spans 14 amino acids. Unmatched junction bases numbered 4, after V lost 6 bases and J lost 3 bases. Germline lookup yields CDR1 LGHNT and CDR2 FRNRAP. The data were taken from a study of blood T cell repertoires in COVID-19. The chain joins TRBV12-5 to TRBJ1-5; 8 bases agree with TRBD1. This TCR came from a man in his fifties with active COVID-19. The sequencing input was peripheral blood. As DNA, the CDR3 is TGTGCTAGTGGACGGACAGGGAACAATCAGCCCCAGCATTTT. It is translated as CASGRTGNNQPQHF.